This T cell receptor beta chain was profiled in a study of blood T cell repertoires in COVID-19. Study background: Samples of COVID-19 (acute and convalescent) were obtained from the United States, Italy and Spain. The analysed material was cDNA or gDNA that came from T cells, B-cell-depleted T cells, or PBMCs.

The CDR3 contains 15 residues. Germline V gene lookup returns CDR1 SGHVS and CDR2 FNYEAQ. With 3 bases clipped from V and 2 bases from J, the junction kept 5 bases outside the gene matches. Per the original methods: For nucleated cells, counts were estimated from reference gene primer amplification. Generated by immunoSEQ multiplex PCR, the TCRdb table keeps only in-frame clones and is missing some. V and J calls and clone size are given by that table; D and trimming were obtained from the DNA. The sample yields about 180,000 clones, approximately 80% seen once. This sequence originates from a human donor in a cohort sampled during active COVID-19. J is TRBJ2-5 and V is TRBV7-6, with TRBD1 matching 8 bases. The sample was peripheral blood. The CDR3 DNA sequence: TGTGCCAGCAGCTTGGCCGGACAGGGACAAGAGACCCAGTACTTC. This encodes CASSLAGQGQETQYF.